A selection of T cell receptor beta chains follows, all from one sample in a study of immune evolution from preneoplasia to lung adenocarcinoma. The data were produced by immunoSEQ multiplex PCR, yet TCRdb's version contains in-frame clones alone and is incomplete. Of about 8,200 clones listed, 75% to 80% were seen once; the top ten hold around 8%. Sequencing used FFPE adjacent normal lung tissue. The receptor set was obtained from a person between 55 and 80 years old with lung adenocarcinoma. Both conserved end residues are trimmed from each CDR3. Fields, in order: V gene, D gene, CDR3 protein. A D gene is named only where the DNA matches it firmly.

TRBV19,NA,ASRPGRGGGPTGELF
TRBV4-1,TRBD1,ASTKGQEQGTQY
TRBV13,TRBD1,ASSRGQGALDGYT
TRBV28,NA,ASSVPQGVTEAF
TRBV5-8,NA,ASSLDFANEKLF
TRBV19,NA,ASSIGWTDGYT
TRBV18,NA,ASSPYERQGSGELF
TRBV9,NA,ASSVLRGELF
TRBV29-1,NA,SAGQIGFNEKLF
TRBV29-1,NA,SVEAEMGRGGYT
TRBV19,TRBD1,ASSFRDRAQETQY
TRBV7-3,NA,ASSLAPSETQY
TRBV2,NA,ARSEKSGGGRTDTQY
TRBV25-1,TRBD1,ASSEFGTDLQETQY